This passage covers 8 T cell receptor beta chains from one sample sequenced in a study of tumor-infiltrating lymphocytes in localized non-small cell lung cancer. Some clones are missing from TCRdb's copy, which holds only in-frame ones; the method was immunoSEQ multiplex PCR. Among more than 9,500 clones listed, 80% to 85% were seen once. The sample consisted of uninvolved lung tissue not adjacent to the tumor. Receptors originate from a human donor with non-small cell lung cancer.

This clone was seen once. The V call is TRBV19, the J call TRBJ2-2; D tentatively fits TRBD1 or TRBD2 (6 bases each). The CDR3 spans 15 residues. Germline V gives CDR1 LNHDA, CDR2 SQIVND (reference sequence). Trimming pared 5 bases from V and 4 bases from J, leaving 14 bases between. The DNA for the CDR3 is TGTGCCAGTAGTCTACAGGGTAGCGGCACCGGGGAGCTGTTTTTT. Amino acids: CASSLQGSGTGELFF.

This chain uses TRBV15 with TRBJ2-1; TRBD2 agrees at 8 bases. CDR1 and CDR2 from the germline V gene are LNHNV and YYDKDF (reference sequence). The CDR3 length is 15 residues. V was pared by 0 bases and J by 5 bases, with 3 bases of the junction left unmatched. CDR3 loop: CATSRDSGVNNEQFF. CDR3 nucleotide sequence: TGTGCCACCAGCAGAGATAGCGGGGTAAACAATGAGCAGTTCTTC.

The genes are TRBV30 and TRBJ1-4; 7 nucleotides match TRBD1. Trimming took 5 bases from V and 2 from J; bases not matched to a gene: 5. The CDR3 loop spans 14 amino acids. CDR1 and CDR2 (germline): GTSNPN, SVGIG (reference sequence). The CDR3 region is CAWAMGQTNEKLFF. CDR3 DNA sequence: TGTGCCTGGGCAATGGGACAGACTAATGAAAAACTGTTTTTT.

This sequence joins TRBV2 and TRBJ2-5, with D unclear. CDR1 and CDR2 from the germline V gene are SNHLY and FYNNEI. This CDR3 contains 12 residues. The V and J ends lost 4 bases and 3 bases respectively, with 6 bases between them. DNA for the CDR3: TGTGCCAGCAGTGTAGGAAAAGAGACCCAGTACTTC. It is translated as CASSVGKETQYF.

The genes are TRBV6-5 and TRBJ1-1; TRBD1 matches 8 bases. Trimming cost V 6 bases and J 1 base; bases outside gene matches: 7. Germline V gene lookup returns CDR1 MNHEY and CDR2 SVGAGI. The CDR3 is made up of 15 amino acids. The CDR3 sequence is CASSNPGQGNTEAFF. In DNA form, the CDR3 reads TGTGCCAGCAGCAACCCTGGACAGGGGAACACTGAAGCTTTCTTT.

The chain combines TRBV7-8 with TRBJ2-7, with 9 bases fitting TRBD1. From germline, CDR1 is SGHVS and CDR2 FQNEAQ. This CDR3 region has 15 residues. J was trimmed by 1 base and V by 1 base; bases with no gene match: 2. CDR3 in DNA: TGTGCCAGCAGCTTAGTGACAGGGGGTTCCTACGAGCAGTACTTC. Translation: CASSLVTGGSYEQYF.

J is TRBJ2-3 and V is TRBV10-3; maybe TRBD2 (5 bases). V was cut by 2 bases and J by 0 bases, with 6 bases left in between. The CDR3 is made up of 14 amino acids. Germline lookup yields CDR1 ENHRY and CDR2 SYGVKD. This CDR3 reads CAISEASSTDTQYF. Written as DNA, the CDR3 is TGTGCCATCAGTGAGGCTAGCAGCACAGATACGCAGTATTTT.

The CDR3 loop is CACLRDGANYGYTF. The CDR3 coding sequence is TGTGCCTGCCTCCGGGACGGAGCTAACTATGGCTACACCTTC. V gene TRBV30 combines with J gene TRBJ1-2; tentatively, D is TRBD1 (5 bases). The V and J ends lost 6 bases and 0 bases respectively, with 14 bases between them. The CDR3 contains 14 residues. Germline CDR1 reads GTSNPN; CDR2 reads SVGIG (reference sequence).